This TCR beta chain appears in the sequencing data of a study of shared clonotypes between healthy human individuals. In the case of this clone: Its antigen is undetermined.

All the donors were Caucasian adults who lived in Nashville, Tennessee. The study, taken as a whole, reports: Lower generation probabilities were found for non-shared clonotypes than for those shared by all four donors.

The CDR3 length is 11 residues. Germline V gene lookup returns CDR1 DFQATT and CDR2 SNEGSKA (reference sequence). V was pared by 4 bases and J by 5 bases, with 7 bases between. The method was immunoSEQ multiplex PCR; TCRdb's version includes in-frame clones alone and lacks a portion of them. The sample lists about 1.1 million clones, 60% to 85% occurring once. The sequenced sample consisted of memory CD4+ T cells from PBMCs. Noted subset: CD45RA-negative fraction. This TCR was sampled from a man aged 18 to 29 in good health. Some clones in this sample may be carry-over from other donors' samples. This chain connects TRBV20-1 to TRBJ2-3, with D unresolved. This CDR3 reads CSAKVLDTQYF. For the CDR3, the DNA is TGCAGTGCTAAGGTCTTAGATACGCAGTATTTT.